This T cell receptor (beta chain) was identified in a study of siplizumab effects on memory and regulatory T cells. Notes on the study in general: Mappable alloreactive CD4+ clones came from Treg cells around three quarters of the time on average with siplizumab, against approximately 25% in controls. Unstimulated subsets accounted for the mapping of only a minor share of the clones that were alloreactive. It seemed that naive T cells were more diverse than memory cells and were major contributors to the alloresponse. Tregs proliferating in siplizumab cultures lacked confirmation of their suppressive function.

A note on this clone: Its antigen remains unknown.

Between the trimmed V and J ends, which lost 1 base and 5 bases, there was a span of 9 bases. This CDR3 contains 13 residues. CDR1 and CDR2 (germline): GTSNPN, SVGIG (reference sequence). The protocol was immunoSEQ multiplex PCR, while the TCRdb copy is restricted to in-frame clones and leaves out a portion. The data hold 100,000 or so clones, with 94% observed a single time. This clonotype originated in a human donor in good health. The V and J genes are TRBV30 and TRBJ2-1; D is undetermined. The source material was Tregs sorted from blood. The CDR3 loop is CAWSEGLDNEQFF. In nucleotides, the CDR3 is TGTGCCTGGAGTGAGGGATTGGACAATGAGCAGTTCTTC.